Below, 9 T cell receptor beta chains from the same sample are listed, as sequenced in a study of blood T cell repertoires in COVID-19. Clones were read by immunoSEQ multiplex PCR, and TCRdb kept only the in-frame ones, dropping some. Among more than 45,000 clones listed, 80% to 90% were seen once. The sequenced material came from peripheral blood. The receptors were sampled from a woman of 80 years or more with COVID-19, enrolled during active disease.

This chain joins TRBV7-9 and TRBJ2-7; 12 nucleotides line up with TRBD2. The CDR3 covers 15 residues. The germline CDR1 and CDR2 sequences are SEHNR and FQNEAQ (reference sequence). J lost 4 bases, V lost 6 bases, and 7 bases had no gene match. CDR3 DNA sequence: TGTGCCAGCAGTTTAAGACTAGCGGGGGATTACGAGCAGTACTTC. Encoded protein: CASSLRLAGDYEQYF.

The chain couples TRBV28 to TRBJ1-2; 7 bases map to TRBD1. This CDR3 has 14 amino acids. Germline trimming cut 3 bases from V and 2 bases from J; bases unmatched to any gene: 3. Germline CDR1 is MDHEN and CDR2 is SYDVKM. The CDR3, as DNA: TGTGCCAGCAGTTTTAGGGGGCGCAACTATGGCTACACCTTC. Residues: CASSFRGRNYGYTF.

This chain joins TRBV7-2 and TRBJ2-7; D ambiguous. This CDR3 is built from 15 residues. CDR1 is SGHTA, CDR2 FQGNSA, per germline. Trimming took 1 base from V and 2 from J, leaving 12 bases between them. In DNA, the CDR3 is TGTGCCAGCAGCTTAGGCCCTACGGGTACCTACGAGCAGTACTTC. Its protein product is CASSLGPTGTYEQYF.

The genes are TRBV18 and TRBJ2-1; the match to TRBD2 covers 9 bases. CDR1 and CDR2 (germline): KGHSH, LQKENI. This CDR3 has 19 amino acids. V was clipped by 3 bases and J by 8 bases; unmatched bases: 20. The CDR3 bases are TGTGCCAGCTCACCGCCTGGGCGGGGGGGCTCTTCTTTGGTTGATGAGCAGTTCTTC. Protein: CASSPPGRGGSSLVDEQFF.

J is TRBJ1-3 and V is TRBV18; D gene unclear. V was cut by 3 bases and J by 2 bases, with 8 bases left in between. Germline values: CDR1 KGHSH, CDR2 LQKENI. The CDR3 length is 14 residues. CDR3 in DNA: TGTGCCAGCTCACCGCAGGTTACTGGAAACACCATATATTTT. Amino acid sequence: CASSPQVTGNTIYF.

The V gene is TRBV28, the J gene TRBJ1-2, with D unresolved. Trimming cost V 4 bases and J 5 bases, with 17 bases left between them. Germline values: CDR1 MDHEN, CDR2 SYDVKM. The CDR3 consists of 15 residues. The CDR3 region has the DNA TGTGCCAGCAGTTCCCGCGGCCAGCTGGCGTATGGCTACACCTTC. It is translated as CASSSRGQLAYGYTF.

DNA for the CDR3: TGTGCCAGCAACGGAGGGGCGTCCACAGATACGCAGTATTTT. Encoded protein: CASNGGASTDTQYF. The V gene is TRBV9, the J gene TRBJ2-3; D perhaps matches TRBD2 (6 bases). The CDR3 has 14 amino acids. Trimming took 6 bases from V and 2 from J, leaving 13 bases between them. Looked up from germline, CDR1 is SGDLS and CDR2 is YYNGEE.

The count of this clone is one. This chain uses TRBV4-2 with TRBJ2-3, with 14 bases identical to TRBD2. The germline V gene encodes CDR1 LGHNA and CDR2 YNFKEQ. CDR3 size: 16 residues. J was trimmed by 6 bases and V by 0 bases; bases with no gene match: 2. CDR3: CASSQEGLAGGDTQYF. For the CDR3, the DNA is TGTGCCAGCAGCCAAGAAGGACTAGCGGGGGGTGATACGCAGTATTTT.

The chain carries TRBV28 and TRBJ1-5; D might be TRBD1 (6 bases). Trimming left V 3 bases short and J 2 bases short, with 11 bases between. The CDR3 covers 15 residues. The V gene's germline CDR1 is MDHEN and CDR2 SYDVKM. The CDR3 protein is CASSFQGMGNQPQHF. DNA for the CDR3: TGTGCCAGCAGTTTCCAGGGGATGGGCAATCAGCCCCAGCATTTT.